Included here is one TCR beta chain sequence, with context. Using immunoSEQ multiplex PCR, the repertoire was profiled, and TCRdb retains in-frame clones only, with some absent. The profile shows around 65,000 clones, about 88% of them singletons. CDR3 size: 12 residues. V gave up 2 bases and J gave up 8 bases, with 6 bases separating them. CDR1 and CDR2 from the germline V gene are KGHSY and FQNENV. This sample was included in a study of T cell changes during pregnancy in multiple sclerosis. The V gene is TRBV16, the J gene TRBJ1-4; D remains ambiguous. The sample in question was peripheral blood, obtained in the first trimester of pregnancy. The clonotype was recovered from a female donor in good health, enrolled as a control in a pregnancy study. Here the CDR3 reads CASSQRVEKLFF. The CDR3 nucleotides read TGTGCCAGCAGCCAACGGGTCGAAAAACTGTTTTTT.